This T cell receptor beta chain comes out of a study of siplizumab effects on memory and regulatory T cells. Study-level points and caveats: There appeared to be greater diversity in naive T cells than in memory cells, and naive T cells seemed major contributors to the alloresponse.

Turning to this clone: The antigen is not known.

Per the germline V gene, CDR1 is LNHNV and CDR2 is YYDKDF (reference sequence). This CDR3 has 19 amino acids. Trimming removed 1 base at V and 7 bases at J, with 28 bases between. The repertoire was sequenced with immunoSEQ multiplex PCR; TCRdb's copy has only in-frame clones and lacks some. Among about 100,000 clones listed, roughly 94% were seen once. This chain connects TRBV15 to TRBJ1-2; TRBD1 is a possible D gene (6 bases). The receptor's source is a human donor in good health. Sequenced sample: Tregs sorted from blood. The CDR3 region has the DNA TGTGCCACCAGCAGAGCTTCTTACAGGGAAGTATCGGGTCGAATTGGCTACACCTTC. This gives the protein CATSRASYREVSGRIGYTF.